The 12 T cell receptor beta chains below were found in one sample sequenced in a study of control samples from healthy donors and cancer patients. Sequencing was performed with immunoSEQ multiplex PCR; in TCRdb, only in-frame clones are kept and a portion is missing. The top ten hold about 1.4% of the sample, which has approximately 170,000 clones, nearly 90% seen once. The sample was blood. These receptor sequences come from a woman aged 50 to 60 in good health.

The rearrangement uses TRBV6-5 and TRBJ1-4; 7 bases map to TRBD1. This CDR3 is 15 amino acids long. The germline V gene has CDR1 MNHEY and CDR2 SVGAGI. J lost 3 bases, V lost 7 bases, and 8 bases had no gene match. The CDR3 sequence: CASTRGRSSNEKLFF. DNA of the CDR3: TGTGCCAGCACGAGGGGGCGATCATCTAATGAAAAACTGTTTTTT.

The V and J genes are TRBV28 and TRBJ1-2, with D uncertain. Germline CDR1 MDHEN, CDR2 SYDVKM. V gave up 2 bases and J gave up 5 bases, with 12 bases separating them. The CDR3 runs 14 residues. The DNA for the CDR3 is TGTGCCAGCAGTTTAGTTGCTCAAGGGTATGGCTACACCTTC. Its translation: CASSLVAQGYGYTF.

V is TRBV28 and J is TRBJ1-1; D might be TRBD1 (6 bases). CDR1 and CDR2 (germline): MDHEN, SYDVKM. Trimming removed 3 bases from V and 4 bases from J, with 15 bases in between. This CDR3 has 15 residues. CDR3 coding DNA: TGTGCCAGCAGTTTGGGGGGGGCCTCGTGCACTGAAGCTTTCTTT. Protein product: CASSLGGASCTEAFF. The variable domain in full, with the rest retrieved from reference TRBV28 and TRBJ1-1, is DVKVTQSSRYLVKRTGEKVFLECVQDMDHENMFWYRQDPGLGLRLIYFSYDVKMKEKGDIPEGYSVSREKKERFSLILESASTNQTSMYLCASSLGGASCTEAFFGQGTRLTVV.

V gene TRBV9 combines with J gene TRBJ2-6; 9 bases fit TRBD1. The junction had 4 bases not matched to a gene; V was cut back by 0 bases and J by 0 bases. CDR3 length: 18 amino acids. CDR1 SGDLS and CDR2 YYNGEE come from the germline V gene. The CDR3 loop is CASSVGDRASSGANVLTF. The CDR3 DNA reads TGTGCCAGCAGCGTAGGGGACAGGGCCTCCTCTGGGGCCAACGTCCTGACTTTC.

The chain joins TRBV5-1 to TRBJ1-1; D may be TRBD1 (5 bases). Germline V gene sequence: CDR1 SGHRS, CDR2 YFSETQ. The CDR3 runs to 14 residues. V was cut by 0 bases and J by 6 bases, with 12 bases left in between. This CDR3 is CASSLAQGGAEAFF. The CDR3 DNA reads TGCGCCAGCAGCTTGGCCCAGGGTGGAGCTGAAGCTTTCTTT.

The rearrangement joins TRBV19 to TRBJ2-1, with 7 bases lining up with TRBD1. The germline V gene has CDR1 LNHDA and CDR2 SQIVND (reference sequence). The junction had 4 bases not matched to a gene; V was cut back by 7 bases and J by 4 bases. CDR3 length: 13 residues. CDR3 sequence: CASTSTGYNEQFF. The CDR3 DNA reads TGTGCCAGTACCTCGACAGGGTACAATGAGCAGTTCTTC.

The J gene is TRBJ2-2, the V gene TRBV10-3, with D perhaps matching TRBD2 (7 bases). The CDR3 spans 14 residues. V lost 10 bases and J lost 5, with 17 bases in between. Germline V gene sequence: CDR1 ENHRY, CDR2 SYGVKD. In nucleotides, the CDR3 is TGTGCCACCCATAGGGGGGGAAAAACCGGGGAGCTGTTTTTT. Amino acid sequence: CATHRGGKTGELFF.

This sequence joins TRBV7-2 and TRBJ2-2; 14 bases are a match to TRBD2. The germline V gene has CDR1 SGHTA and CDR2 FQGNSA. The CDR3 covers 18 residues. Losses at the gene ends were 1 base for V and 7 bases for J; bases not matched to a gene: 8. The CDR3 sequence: CASSLDPGLAGAIGELFF. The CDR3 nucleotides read TGTGCCAGCAGCTTAGACCCGGGACTAGCGGGAGCTATCGGGGAGCTGTTTTTT.

CDR3 nucleotides: TGTGCCAGCAGGGTAGACAGGGGAGGTCAAGAGACCCAGTACTTC. It is translated as CASRVDRGGQETQYF. The chain is built from TRBV2 and TRBJ2-5; 8 positions agree with TRBD1. Trimming at V came to 6 bases and at J to 2 bases, leaving 8 bases not matched to a gene. This CDR3 has 15 residues. Looked up from germline, CDR1 is SNHLY and CDR2 is FYNNEI.

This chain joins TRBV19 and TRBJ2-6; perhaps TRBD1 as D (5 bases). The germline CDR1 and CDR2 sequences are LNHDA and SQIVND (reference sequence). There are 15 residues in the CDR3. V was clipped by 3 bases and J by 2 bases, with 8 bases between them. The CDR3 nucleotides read TGTGCCAGTAGTATGGGCAGGGCTGGGGCCAACGTCCTGACTTTC. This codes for CASSMGRAGANVLTF.

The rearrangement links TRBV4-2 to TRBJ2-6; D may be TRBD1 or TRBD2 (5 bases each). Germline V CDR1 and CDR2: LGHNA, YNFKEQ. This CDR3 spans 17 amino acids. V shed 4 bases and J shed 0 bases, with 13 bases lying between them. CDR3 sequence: CASSPNLGDSGANVLTF. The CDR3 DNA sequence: TGTGCCAGCAGCCCCAATCTGGGGGACTCTGGGGCCAACGTCCTGACTTTC.

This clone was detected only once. The CDR3, as DNA: TGTGCCAGCAGTTTTCCAGGGTCTGGAAACACCATATATTTT. Translated, it gives CASSFPGSGNTIYF. The chain carries TRBV28 and TRBJ1-3, with TRBD1 as a possible D gene (5 bases). The V gene lost 3 bases and the J gene lost 1 base, with 7 bases spanning the gap. Germline CDR1 and CDR2: MDHEN and SYDVKM. This CDR3 spans 14 amino acids.